This T cell receptor beta chain was sequenced for a study of cytotoxic CD8 clonotypes in ibrutinib-treated CLL. Study context: Outcomes included around 24 partial and 2 complete responses; after median approximately six years, 14 stayed remitted and around 12 progressed. Sample averages reached around 270,000 productive templates and 94,082 productive rearrangements. Study results and caveats: Clonality showed a rise at ibrutinib response that reversed toward baseline at progression.

Deep sequencing aimed at 1 in 200,000 to 1 in 1 million T cells' resolution. Assay used: immunoSEQ multiplex PCR; TCRdb lists only in-frame clones, some missing. Among 110,000 or so clones listed, under 70% were seen once. This CDR3 is built from 15 residues. Trimming shortened V by 3 bases and J by 2 bases, and 9 bases separated the two germline ends. CDR1 and CDR2 from the germline V gene are SGDLS and YYNGEE. Of note for this clone: What it recognizes is unknown.

The sample here was PBMCs, taken after 24 months of ibrutinib treatment. This clonotype was sampled from a human donor with chronic lymphocytic leukemia. The chain has TRBV9 and TRBJ2-6; D is uncertain. CDR3 residues: CASSGSGAGANVLTF. In nucleotides, the CDR3 is TGTGCCAGCAGCGGAAGTGGGGCTGGGGCCAACGTCCTGACTTTC. Variable domain in full (rest from reference TRBV9 and TRBJ2-6): DSGVTQTPKHLITATGQRVTLRCSPRSGDLSVYWYQQSLDQGLQFLIQYYNGEERAKGNILERFSAQQFPDLHSELNLSSLELGDSALYFCASSGSGAGANVLTFGAGSRLTVL.